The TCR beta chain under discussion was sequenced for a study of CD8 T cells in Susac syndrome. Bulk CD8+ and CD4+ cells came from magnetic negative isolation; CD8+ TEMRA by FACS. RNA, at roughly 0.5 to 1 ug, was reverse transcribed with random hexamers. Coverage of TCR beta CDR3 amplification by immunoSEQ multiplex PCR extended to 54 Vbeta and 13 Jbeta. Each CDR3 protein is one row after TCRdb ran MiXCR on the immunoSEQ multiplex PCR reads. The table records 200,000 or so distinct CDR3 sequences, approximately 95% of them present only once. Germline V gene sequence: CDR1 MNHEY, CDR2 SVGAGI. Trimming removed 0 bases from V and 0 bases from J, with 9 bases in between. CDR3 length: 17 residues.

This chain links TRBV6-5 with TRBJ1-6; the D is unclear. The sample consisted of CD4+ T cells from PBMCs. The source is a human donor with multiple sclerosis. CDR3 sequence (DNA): TGTGCCAGCAGTTACTCGATCGGTCGCTCCTATAATTCACCCCTCCACTTT. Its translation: CASSYSIGRSYNSPLHF.